Below, 21 T cell receptor beta chains from the same sample are listed, as sequenced in a study of blood T cell repertoires in COVID-19 (TCRdb year 2020). Libraries were built with the immunoSEQ multiplex PCR assay. TCRdb mirrors the immuneACCESS table, restricted to in-frame sequences. Some clones are absent from its copies; in checked studies, under half trace to an unresolved V gene, and the reason for the others is unknown. Present in this sample are about 440,000 clones, around 88% of which were seen just once. Together, the top ten hold roughly 4% of the sample. Material for sequencing was peripheral blood. The receptors shown here come from a woman in her thirties with acute or convalescent COVID-19.

The V gene is TRBV6-5, the J gene TRBJ1-2; D is uncertain. This CDR3 has 15 residues. With 5 bases removed from V and 4 bases from J, the gap between germline ends came to 17 bases. The V gene's germline CDR1 is MNHEY and CDR2 SVGAGI. The CDR3 DNA sequence: TGTGCCAGCAGTCCGCCCGGGAGGAATGCCTATGGCTACACCTTC. It specifies CASSPPGRNAYGYTF.

The chain has TRBV5-6 and TRBJ1-4; possible D gene TRBD1, 6 bases. The germline gives CDR1 SGHDT, CDR2 YYEEEE. The ends were cut back, 8 bases at V and 8 bases at J, with 16 bases in the middle. This CDR3 comprises 13 residues. The DNA of the CDR3 is TGTGCCAGTTCCAGAACAGGGTACGAAAAACTGTTTTTT. The encoded protein is CASSRTGYEKLFF.

This clone was seen a single time. The V gene is TRBV10-1, the J gene TRBJ1-4; no clear D gene. V was cut by 0 bases and J by 0 bases, with 11 bases left in between. The CDR3 contains 17 residues. Per germline, CDR1 WNHNN and CDR2 SYGVQD (reference sequence). CDR3 sequence (DNA): TGCGCCAGCAGTGAGTCCGGAGCGGGTGCAACTAATGAAAAACTGTTTTTT. Translating gives CASSESGAGATNEKLFF.

This chain uses TRBV19 with TRBJ2-2; 10 nucleotides match TRBD1. The V gene end was trimmed by 3 bases and the J gene end by 5 bases; junction bases not matched to a gene: 9. CDR3 size: 17 residues. The germline CDR1 and CDR2 sequences are LNHDA and SQIVND (reference sequence). The CDR3 sequence is CASSMWDRGWDTGELFF. CDR3 in DNA: TGTGCCAGTAGTATGTGGGACAGGGGTTGGGATACCGGGGAGCTGTTTTTT.

The V gene is TRBV4-2, the J gene TRBJ2-7; no clear D gene. CDR1 and CDR2 (germline): LGHNA, YNFKEQ. Trimming took off 4 bases at V and 5 bases at J, with 9 bases between the two ends. This CDR3 is 12 amino acids long. CDR3 region: CASSRRSDEQYF. The CDR3 DNA reads as TGTGCCAGCAGCCGCCGGAGTGACGAGCAGTACTTC.

This clone occurred a few times. The rearrangement links TRBV7-9 to TRBJ2-7; the D is unclear. The CDR3 loop spans 14 amino acids. Trimming removed 3 bases at V and 4 bases at J, with 13 bases between. CDR1 SEHNR and CDR2 FQNEAQ come from the germline V gene (reference sequence). DNA of the CDR3: TGTGCCAGCAGCTTGGGCAGTGCACGGTACGAGCAGTACTTC. It specifies CASSLGSARYEQYF.

This chain connects TRBV4-1 to TRBJ2-7, with 10 bases lining up with TRBD2. The CDR3 has 17 amino acids. V was clipped by 3 bases and J by 0 bases; unmatched bases: 8. The germline V gene has CDR1 MGHRA and CDR2 YSYEKL. CDR3 sequence: CASSHSASGGNSYEQYF. For the CDR3, the DNA is TGCGCCAGCAGCCATTCGGCTAGCGGGGGTAACTCCTACGAGCAGTACTTC.

The chain carries TRBV7-6 and TRBJ1-3; D uncertain. V dropped 4 bases and J dropped 0 bases, with 13 bases sitting between them. There are 16 residues in the CDR3. Germline V lookup: CDR1 SGHVS, CDR2 FNYEAQ. CDR3 DNA sequence: TGTGCCAGCAGCTACACCCCACCAAACTCTGGAAACACCATATATTTT. As protein: CASSYTPPNSGNTIYF.

This clone was counted a single time. The chain couples TRBV5-4 to TRBJ2-5; D is possibly TRBD2 (5 bases). The CDR3 is 11 amino acids. Germline V gene lookup returns CDR1 SGHNT and CDR2 YYREEE (reference sequence). Trimming stripped 3 bases from V and 10 bases from J, with 10 bases between. The CDR3 protein is CASSSREGQYF. The CDR3 DNA follows: TGTGCCAGCAGCTCTAGAGAGGGCCAGTACTTC.

The chain joins TRBV5-6 to TRBJ2-7; 8 bases agree with TRBD1. CDR1 is SGHDT and CDR2 is YYEEEE in the germline V gene. The CDR3 length is 13 residues. V lost 4 bases, J lost 4 bases, and 4 bases stayed unmatched. The CDR3 loop is CASSTDRDYEQYF. CDR3 in DNA: TGTGCCAGCAGCACGGACAGGGATTACGAGCAGTACTTC.

The rearrangement joins TRBV19 to TRBJ2-7; 9 bases align to TRBD2. V gave up 5 bases and J gave up 3 bases; unmatched junction bases: 5. CDR1 is LNHDA, CDR2 SQIVND, per germline (reference sequence). The CDR3 loop spans 14 amino acids. Written as DNA, the CDR3 is TGTGCCAGTAGTTCGGCGGGGGGGATCTACGAGCAGTACTTC. Translated: CASSSAGGIYEQYF.

Comments on this clone: Compared with germline, one end of the junction differs, possibly owing to a read error. The chain recombines TRBV6-5 with TRBJ1-6; perhaps TRBD1 as D (5 bases). The CDR3 runs to 12 residues. Germline CDR1 reads MNHEY; CDR2 reads SVGAGI. The CDR3 is CASRRQKSLLHF. The CDR3 DNA follows: TGTGCCAGCAGGCGACAGAAGTCACTCCTCCACTTT.

V is TRBV21-1 and J is TRBJ1-5; the table names TRBD1, a call not compared with the DNA. TRBV21-1 is flagged as a pseudogene. The CDR3 covers 16 residues. This CDR3 reads CASSLRTGFTNQPQHF. CDR3 in DNA: TGTGCCAGCAGCCTTCGGACAGGGTTTACCAATCAGCCCCAGCATTTT.

The count of this clone is one. The J gene is TRBJ2-1, the V gene TRBV9; D is unclear. V dropped 4 bases and J dropped 6 bases, with 20 bases sitting between them. This CDR3 region has 16 residues. Germline assignment: CDR1 SGDLS and CDR2 YYNGEE. CDR3 DNA: TGTGCCAGCAGCCCCGACCCCAACAGAGTTCGCAATGAGCAGTTCTTC. Amino acid sequence: CASSPDPNRVRNEQFF.

This rearrangement joins TRBV13 to TRBJ2-5; no firm D call. CDR3 length equals 14 residues. Germline V CDR1 and CDR2: PRHDT, FYEKMQ (reference sequence). The V and J ends lost 5 bases and 4 bases respectively, with 14 bases between them. The CDR3 spells CASSLTNHGETQYF. In DNA form, the CDR3 reads TGTGCCAGCAGCCTAACGAATCATGGAGAGACCCAGTACTTC.

The chain has TRBV18 and TRBJ2-1; the D gene is possibly TRBD2 (5 bases). V was shortened by 3 bases and J by 5 bases, with 14 bases between the two germline ends. Germline V gene data show CDR1 as KGHSH and CDR2 as LQKENI. The CDR3 length is 15 residues. CDR3 sequence (DNA): TGTGCCAGCTCACCGCCCAGCGGAATAAACAATGAGCAGTTCTTC. This sequence encodes CASSPPSGINNEQFF.

V usage is TRBV30 and J usage is TRBJ1-1; D is ambiguous. Germline values: CDR1 GTSNPN, CDR2 SVGIG (reference sequence). The ends were cut back, 0 bases at V and 10 bases at J, with 12 bases in the middle. The CDR3 extends over 12 amino acids. The CDR3 sequence: CAWSVSKSGAFF. Written as DNA, the CDR3 is TGTGCCTGGAGTGTATCCAAATCAGGAGCTTTCTTT.

The rearrangement joins TRBV24-1 to TRBJ2-3, with a weak D call TRBD2 (6 bases). Trimming pared 3 bases from V and 3 bases from J, leaving 9 bases between. The CDR3 is 14 residues long. Germline loops: CDR1 KGHDR, CDR2 SFDVKD. This chain's CDR3 is CATSDRGLTDTQYF. Here the CDR3 DNA reads TGTGCCACCAGTGATCGGGGGTTAACAGATACGCAGTATTTT.

The V and J genes are TRBV3-1 (or the pseudogene TRBV3-2) and TRBJ2-7; possibly TRBD2 for D (6 bases). There are 16 residues in the CDR3. Germline CDR1 is LGHDT and CDR2 is YNNKEL (reference sequence). Trimming removed 1 base at V and 7 bases at J, with 20 bases between. This CDR3 is CASSQGSGDPFREQYF. The CDR3 DNA follows: TGTGCCAGCAGCCAAGGTAGCGGCGATCCCTTTAGGGAGCAGTACTTC.

This clone was recorded once. The V and J genes are TRBV15 and TRBJ1-2; a possible D gene is TRBD1 (6 bases). Deletions cut 5 bases from V and 2 bases from J, with 12 bases between. Germline values: CDR1 LNHNV, CDR2 YYDKDF (reference sequence). This CDR3 comprises 14 residues. CDR3 residues: CATSGPGANYGYTF. As DNA, the CDR3 is TGTGCCACCAGCGGACCAGGGGCGAACTATGGCTACACCTTC.

The V gene is TRBV2, the J gene TRBJ1-6; 9 bases line up with TRBD1. The CDR3 loop spans 13 amino acids. V lost 8 bases and J lost 6; bases outside the gene matches: 2. The germline CDR1 and CDR2 sequences are SNHLY and FYNNEI. The CDR3 sequence: CASAGQGNSPLHF. The CDR3 DNA reads TGTGCCAGCGCGGGACAGGGTAATTCACCCCTCCACTTT.